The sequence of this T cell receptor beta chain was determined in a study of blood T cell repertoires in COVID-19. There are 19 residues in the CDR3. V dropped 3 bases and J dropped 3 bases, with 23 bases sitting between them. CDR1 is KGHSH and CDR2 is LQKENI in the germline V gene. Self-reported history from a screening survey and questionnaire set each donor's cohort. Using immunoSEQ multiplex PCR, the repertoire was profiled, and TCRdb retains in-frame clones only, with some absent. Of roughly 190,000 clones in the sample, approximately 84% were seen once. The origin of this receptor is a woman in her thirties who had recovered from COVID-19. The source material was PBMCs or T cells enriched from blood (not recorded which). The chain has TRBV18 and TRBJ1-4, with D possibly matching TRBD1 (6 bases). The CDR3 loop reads CASSPTGTSQGVANEKLFF. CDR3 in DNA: TGTGCCAGCTCACCGACCGGGACCTCACAGGGCGTGGCTAATGAAAAACTGTTTTTT.